The 8 T cell receptor beta chains below come from one sample, sequenced in a study of blood T cell repertoires in COVID-19 (dated by TCRdb to 2019 to 2021). The library was made by the immunoSEQ multiplex PCR assay. TCRdb stores this immuneACCESS table with in-frame sequences only. Part of the clones is absent; in the studies checked, under half of the shortfall reflects unresolved V genes, and no reason is known for the rest. For this sample the table gives about 110,000 clones, of which 75% to 90% were detected only once. The ten largest clones represent around 5.5% of the sample. Sequencing was done on a sample of peripheral blood. The receptors stem from a woman aged 55-69 years with COVID-19, enrolled during active disease.

This chain connects TRBV27 to TRBJ1-2; D unclear. The germline V gene encodes CDR1 MNHEY and CDR2 SMNVEV (reference sequence). V was trimmed by 5 bases and J by 2 bases, leaving 6 bases between them. CDR3 length: 12 residues. The DNA of the CDR3 is TGTGCCAGCAGTCCGAGGAACTATGGCTACACCTTC. Protein: CASSPRNYGYTF.

This clone was detected only once. This chain joins TRBV6-5 and TRBJ1-5; 7 positions match TRBD1. CDR1 is MNHEY and CDR2 is SVGAGI in the germline V gene. This CDR3 contains 15 residues. The trim removed 6 bases at V and 0 bases at J, leaving 5 bases unmatched. The CDR3: CASRVGTVSNQPQHF. The CDR3 nucleotides are TGTGCCAGCAGGGTCGGGACAGTTAGCAATCAGCCCCAGCATTTT.

The J gene is TRBJ1-1, the V gene TRBV29-1, with 7 bases matching TRBD1. After removal of 7 bases from V and 1 base from J, the junction contained 15 bases not matched to a gene. The germline V gene encodes CDR1 SQVTM and CDR2 ANQGSEA. This CDR3 has 16 amino acids. The CDR3 here is CSAIRGGRSWNTEAFF. In nucleotides, the CDR3 is TGCAGCGCCATTCGAGGGGGCCGGAGCTGGAACACTGAAGCTTTCTTT.

The J gene is TRBJ1-2, the V gene TRBV11-2; the D gene is possibly TRBD1 (5 bases). Trimming removed 5 bases from V and 3 bases from J, with 16 bases in between. This CDR3 is built from 15 residues. CDR1 is SGHAT, CDR2 FQNNGV, per germline. The CDR3 bases are TGTGCCAGCAGCCCGAAGGGGCCAGAGGACTATGGCTACACCTTC. It codes for CASSPKGPEDYGYTF.

V gene TRBV11-3 combines with J gene TRBJ2-3; 9 bases line up with TRBD2. V trimming: 5 bases; J trimming: 7 bases; junction bases outside the gene matches: 13. The CDR3 is 16 residues long. From germline, CDR1 is SGHNT and CDR2 YENEEA. CDR3 nucleotide sequence: TGTGCCAGCAGCACCTCTAGCGGGGACCCACCAAATACGCAGTATTTT. This sequence encodes CASSTSSGDPPNTQYF.

The DNA of the CDR3 is TGTGCCAGTAGTATGTCTTGGGGGGGCCGCCACGAGCAGTACTTC. It specifies CASSMSWGGRHEQYF. The chain recombines TRBV19 with TRBJ2-7; a possible D gene is TRBD2 (7 bases). Germline V gene data show CDR1 as LNHDA and CDR2 as SQIVND (reference sequence). The length of the CDR3 is 15 residues. Trimming stripped 3 bases from V and 5 bases from J, with 17 bases between.

The chain links TRBV5-6 to TRBJ1-4; TRBD1 matches at 8 bases. Germline loops: CDR1 SGHDT, CDR2 YYEEEE. The CDR3 covers 15 residues. Trimming cost V 1 base and J 2 bases; bases outside gene matches: 1. The CDR3 nucleotides are TGTGCCAGCAGCTTGAGGACAGGGACTAATGAAAAACTGTTTTTT. Translated, it gives CASSLRTGTNEKLFF. The entire variable domain, with the rest obtained from reference TRBV5-6 and TRBJ1-4, is as follows: DAGVTQSPTHLIKTRGQQVTLRCSPKSGHDTVSWYQQALGQGPQFIFQYYEEEERQRGNFPDRFSGHQFPNYSSELNVNALLLGDSALYLCASSLRTGTNEKLFFGSGTQLSVL.

This chain uses TRBV6-6 with TRBJ1-6, with D tentatively TRBD1 (5 bases). Trimming removed 6 bases from V and 10 bases from J, with 13 bases in between. The CDR3 is 13 residues long. Germline V gives CDR1 MNHNY, CDR2 SVGAGI (reference sequence). CDR3 sequence: CASRAQTDSPLHF. CDR3 in DNA: TGTGCCAGCAGAGCCCAGACAGACTCACCCCTCCACTTT.